This is a list of T cell receptor beta chains from one sample in a study of siplizumab effects on memory and regulatory T cells. TCRdb's table, derived via immunoSEQ multiplex PCR, lists solely in-frame clones and lacks some. The sample records 85,000 to 130,000 clones, 94% being singletons. Sequenced input: Tregs sorted from blood. Every receptor here comes from a human donor in good health. CDR3s include the opening cysteine and the closing phenylalanine or tryptophan. D genes are given only for firm matches. Some rows have no size entry. The others give once, few or many, or a class for an expanded clone.

-,TRBD2,TRBV4-1,TRBJ2-2,CASSQESVGGSGNTGELFF,TGCGCCAGCAGCCAAGAGAGCGTAGGCGGGAGTGGGAACACCGGGGAGCTGTTTTTT
-,TRBD2,TRBV5-1,TRBJ2-1,CASSLVPRRGNNEQFF,TGCGCCAGCAGCTTGGTTCCAAGGCGGGGGAACAATGAGCAGTTCTTC
-,TRBD2,TRBV7-9,TRBJ2-1,CASSFPGTSNEQFF,TGTGCCAGCAGCTTTCCTGGGACTAGCAATGAGCAGTTCTTC
-,-,TRBV20-1,TRBJ2-7,CSARSSYEQYF,TGCAGTGCTAGATCCTCCTACGAGCAGTACTTC
-,-,TRBV5-1,TRBJ1-4,CASRPGSVSTNEKLFF,TGCGCCAGCAGGCCAGGGTCGGTGTCAACTAATGAAAAACTGTTTTTT
-,-,TRBV7-3,TRBJ2-2,CASSLNSAGELFF,TGTGCCAGCAGCTTAAACTCGGCCGGGGAGCTGTTTTTT
few,-,TRBV7-3,TRBJ1-1,CASSLMANTEAFF,TGTGCCAGCAGCTTAATGGCGAACACTGAAGCTTTCTTT
once,-,TRBV19,TRBJ1-5,CASSPGRVNQPQHF,TGTGCCAGTAGCCCCGGACGGGTCAATCAGCCCCAGCATTTT
-,-,TRBV4-2,TRBJ2-7,CASSRGDSAYEQYF,TGTGCCAGCAGCCGCGGGGACTCAGCCTACGAGCAGTACTTC
-,-,TRBV10-3,TRBJ2-7,CAISEAILGGRGAKTYEQYF,TGTGCCATCAGTGAGGCCATACTTGGGGGGAGAGGGGCGAAGACCTACGAGCAGTACTTC
-,-,TRBV30,TRBJ1-5,CAWSWTVDQPQHF,TGTGCCTGGAGTTGGACAGTAGATCAGCCCCAGCATTTT
-,-,TRBV5-4,TRBJ1-1,CASSSLPPRVVTEAFF,TGTGCCAGCAGCTCACTGCCCCCCAGGGTAGTTACTGAAGCTTTCTTT
few,-,TRBV19,TRBJ1-1,CASSYGTGMNTEAFF,TGTGCCAGTTCCTACGGGACGGGCATGAACACTGAAGCTTTCTTT
-,TRBD1,TRBV6-6,TRBJ1-5,CASSLGGTGNQPQHF,TGTGCCAGCAGTTTAGGGGGCACGGGCAATCAGCCCCAGCATTTT
-,TRBD2,TRBV6-5,TRBJ2-7,CASSYVGLAGPYEQYF,TGTGCCAGCAGTTACGTTGGACTAGCGGGACCCTACGAGCAGTACTTC
-,TRBD2,TRBV2,TRBJ2-3,CASRKLAGETDTQYF,TGTGCCAGCAGGAAACTAGCGGGAGAAACCGATACGCAGTATTTT
-,-,TRBV25-1,TRBJ1-1,CASSEVGVNTEAFF,TGTGCCAGCAGTGAAGTAGGGGTGAACACTGAAGCTTTCTTT
-,TRBD1,TRBV19,TRBJ1-6,CASTLRDRGSNSPLHF,TGTGCCAGTACCCTCCGGGACAGAGGAAGTAATTCACCCCTCCACTTT
-,-,TRBV7-2,TRBJ1-2,CASSLASQQVYYGYTF,TGTGCCAGCAGCTTAGCGTCCCAGCAAGTATACTATGGCTACACCTTC
-,TRBD2,TRBV23-1,TRBJ2-1,CASSQKAGGAYNEQFF,TGCGCCAGCAGTCAAAAAGCGGGAGGAGCCTACAATGAGCAGTTCTTC
-,-,TRBV29-1,TRBJ2-5,CSVRLVAETQYF,TGCAGCGTTCGCCTAGTGGCAGAGACCCAGTACTTC
-,-,TRBV18,TRBJ1-5,CASSPSGTGVVGNQPQHF,TGTGCCAGCTCACCATCCGGGACGGGGGTGGTCGGTAATCAGCCCCAGCATTTT
-,TRBD1,TRBV5-6,TRBJ2-7,CASSHYRGLFEQYF,TGTGCCAGCAGCCATTACAGGGGGCTGTTTGAGCAGTACTTC
-,-,TRBV5-4,TRBJ2-7,CASSRDSTYEQYF,TGTGCCAGCAGCCGTGACAGCACCTACGAGCAGTACTTC
once,-,TRBV4-2,TRBJ1-1,CASSQDRDMTTFF,TGTGCCAGCAGCCAAGACAGGGATATGACAACTTTCTTT
-,TRBD1,TRBV6-1,TRBJ1-4,CASSLQGAEKLFF,TGTGCCAGCAGTTTACAGGGGGCTGAAAAACTGTTTTTT
-,-,TRBV18,TRBJ2-4,CASSTGTPIIQYF,TGTGCCAGCTCAACCGGGACTCCGATCATTCAGTACTTC
-,TRBD2,TRBV6-1,TRBJ2-1,CASSGTSGRSVYNEQFF,TGTGCCAGCAGTGGGACTAGCGGGAGATCGGTGTACAATGAGCAGTTCTTC
-,-,TRBV11-1,TRBJ2-3,CASSFQQSTDTQYF,TGTGCCAGCAGCTTTCAACAGAGTACAGATACGCAGTATTTT
-,TRBD1,TRBV28,TRBJ1-6,CASSLGDRRNLALHF,TGTGCCAGCAGTTTGGGGGACAGGCGAAATTTAGCTCTCCACTTT
-,-,TRBV29-1,TRBJ2-7,CRKNSTECF,TGCAGGAAAAACAGTACCGAGTGCTTC
-,-,TRBV11-3,TRBJ2-1,CASSLDGQAPREQFF,TGTGCCAGCAGCTTAGACGGTCAGGCGCCCCGTGAGCAGTTCTTC
-,-,TRBV29-1,TRBJ2-1,CSVRRESYNEQFF,TGCAGCGTTCGGAGGGAGTCCTACAATGAGCAGTTCTTC
-,TRBD1,TRBV6-5,TRBJ1-2,CASRETGVYGYTF,TGTGCCAGCAGAGAGACAGGGGTCTATGGCTACACCTTC
once,TRBD1,TRBV28,TRBJ1-5,CASSRTGVHQPQHF,TGTGCCAGCAGCCGAACAGGGGTTCATCAGCCCCAGCATTTT